This entry describes one T cell receptor (beta chain). Its antigen is unidentified. This sample is drawn from a study of OX40 agonist ivuxolimab in advanced cancers. For the study at large: Patients with prior anti-PD-1, anti-PD-L1 or anti-CTLA-4 therapy were eligible; approximately 40% had some.

With baseline, cycle 4 day 1, and cycle 7 day 1 as timepoints, blood was sampled. This CDR3 spans 16 amino acids. Germline CDR1 is SGHRS and CDR2 is YFSETQ. V was trimmed by 4 bases and J by 6 bases, leaving 20 bases between them. Method: immunoSEQ multiplex PCR; TCRdb's copy keeps in-frame clones and lacks some. The table has about 69,000 clones, about 90% seen once. Broader study findings: At 0.1 to 3.0 mg/kg and by week 6, CD4+ and CD8+ T cells in the blood had expanded clonally. The authors also found low normalized T-cell clonal expansion in some nonresponders.

The chain combines TRBV5-1 with TRBJ2-1; D gene uncertain. The material sequenced was CD4+ or CD8+ T cells sorted from blood, taken in a trial of the OX40 agonist ivuxolimab. The clonotype originates from an adult with an advanced solid tumor such as melanoma, head and neck, liver or kidney cancer. The CDR3 DNA reads TGCGCCAGCAGCCCCCGACCACTTGGTACCCCCAATGAGCAGTTCTTC. This encodes CASSPRPLGTPNEQFF.